The present T cell receptor beta chain was sequenced within a study of shared clonotypes between healthy human individuals. Trimming pared 6 bases from V and 4 bases from J, leaving 18 bases between. The CDR3 has 15 amino acids. Germline loops: CDR1 MNHEY, CDR2 SVGAGI. Only in-frame clones appear in the TCRdb table, and some are missing; sequencing was by immunoSEQ multiplex PCR. There are under 1,900,000 clones in the sample; 98% to 99% occur only once, and roughly 0.36% lies in the top ten. The material sequenced was naive CD4+ T cells sorted from blood. The subset: CD45RA+ positively selected. The gene calls are TRBV6-5 and TRBJ1-2; no reliable D call. The sequence was collected from a man younger than 40 in good health. The chain's CDR3 is CASRIGGPDLYGYTF. CDR3 sequence (DNA): TGTGCCAGCAGGATCGGTGGGCCCGACCTCTATGGCTACACCTTC.